A single sample is the source of the 21 T cell receptor beta chains below, sequenced in a study of shared clonotypes between healthy human individuals. Measured with immunoSEQ multiplex PCR; TCRdb has only the in-frame clones, and not every one. The table records about 230,000 clones, 50% to 75% of them present only once. Sequenced: memory CD4+ T cells sorted from blood. Subset in this sample: CD45RA-negative fraction. Receptor source: a man between 25 and 39 years old in good health.

Remarks on this clone: Other DNA sequences in this specimen translate into the identical CDR3. The chain uses TRBV7-8 and TRBJ2-3, with D possibly matching TRBD2 (6 bases). Per the germline V gene, CDR1 is SGHVS and CDR2 is FQNEAQ. The V end was cut by 5 bases, the J end by 5 bases, with 14 bases between. CDR3 length: 14 residues. The CDR3 here is CASSLEGRGDTQYF. The CDR3, as DNA: TGTGCCAGCAGCCTCGAGGGGCGGGGAGATACGCAGTATTTT.

J is TRBJ2-7 and V is TRBV5-6; 8 positions agree with TRBD1. Germline V gene data show CDR1 as SGHDT and CDR2 as YYEEEE. The CDR3 is 14 amino acids. The V gene end was trimmed by 3 bases and the J gene end by 1 base; junction bases not matched to a gene: 3. The CDR3 here is CASSWGQVSYEQYF. CDR3 bases: TGTGCCAGCAGCTGGGGACAGGTTTCCTACGAGCAGTACTTC.

The genes are TRBV2 and TRBJ2-5; D is possibly TRBD1 (6 bases). Trimming stripped 1 base from V and 4 bases from J, with 10 bases between. Germline V gene sequence: CDR1 SNHLY, CDR2 FYNNEI. The CDR3 runs 14 residues. The CDR3 reads CASSEDWTVETQYF. The DNA for the CDR3 is TGTGCCAGCAGTGAAGATTGGACAGTAGAGACCCAGTACTTC.

The gene calls are TRBV7-3 and TRBJ2-7; D is perhaps TRBD2 (7 bases). Trimming left V 0 bases short and J 10 bases short, with 16 bases between. The CDR3 extends over 14 amino acids. Per germline, CDR1 SGHTA and CDR2 FQGTGA. The CDR3 sequence is CASSLTGRGADQYF. CDR3 DNA: TGTGCCAGCAGCTTAACGGGTCGGGGGGCGGATCAGTACTTC. The full variable domain, with the rest looked up from reference TRBV7-3 and TRBJ2-7, is GAGVSQTPSNKVTEKGKYVELRCDPISGHTALYWYRQSLGQGPEFLIYFQGTGAADDSGLPNDRFFAVRPEGSVSTLKIQRTERGDSAVYLCASSLTGRGADQYFGPGTRLTVT.

This chain links TRBV12-2 with TRBJ2-7; TRBD1 is the table's D call, not checked against the DNA. TRBV12-2 is given as a pseudogene. This CDR3 comprises 17 residues. The CDR3: CASRLAPGGTGKYEQYF. The CDR3, as DNA: TGTGCAAGTCGCTTAGCCCCGGGGGGGACAGGGAAATACGAGCAGTACTTC.

The rearrangement joins TRBV10-1 to TRBJ2-1; a weak D match, TRBD2 (5 bases). V lost 2 bases, J lost 1 base, and 9 bases lay in between. CDR1 and CDR2 (germline): WNHNN, SYGVQD (reference sequence). This CDR3 comprises 15 residues. The CDR3 nucleotides are TGCGCCAGCAGTGAGAACGGGATTTCCTACAATGAGCAGTTCTTC. Amino acids: CASSENGISYNEQFF.

CDR3 amino acids: CASSTGTGVGYTF. The CDR3 DNA sequence: TGTGCCAGCAGCACCGGGACAGGGGTCGGCTACACCTTC. The V call is TRBV5-4, the J call TRBJ1-2; 10 bases line up with TRBD1. V trimming: 4 bases; J trimming: 8 bases; junction bases outside the gene matches: 5. Germline-derived CDR1 and CDR2 are SGHNT and YYREEE (reference sequence). The CDR3 contains 13 residues.

The CDR3 protein is CASSLRTSGRGEQFF. Here the CDR3 DNA reads TGTGCCAGCAGCTTAAGGACTAGCGGGAGGGGGGAGCAGTTCTTC. The chain links TRBV7-2 to TRBJ2-1; 15 bases are shared with TRBD2. J lost 10 bases, V lost 2 bases, and 3 bases had no gene match. CDR3 length: 15 amino acids. Germline CDR1 is SGHTA and CDR2 is FQGNSA.

This clone was counted between two and nine times. The chain employs TRBV18 and TRBJ1-4, with a possible D match to TRBD1 (5 bases). With 6 bases removed from V and 2 bases from J, the gap between germline ends came to 10 bases. Germline values: CDR1 KGHSH, CDR2 LQKENI. The CDR3 spans 14 residues. The CDR3, as DNA: TGTGCCAGCTCCGAAGGGGCGACTAATGAAAAACTGTTTTTT. Protein sequence: CASSEGATNEKLFF.

CDR3 DNA sequence: TGCGCCAGCAGTCAATATGGCTACACCTTC. Its protein product is CASSQYGYTF. The chain joins TRBV23-1 to TRBJ1-2, with D uncertain. TRBV23-1 qualifies as an ORF whose function is uncertain. The germline V and J ends were trimmed by 1 base and 6 bases, with 0 bases remaining between them. This CDR3 comprises 10 residues.

This clone was observed many times. The sample carries other DNA sequences with the same CDR3. V and J are TRBV7-8 and TRBJ2-5; D is undetermined. Germline loops: CDR1 SGHVS, CDR2 FQNEAQ. The CDR3 length is 12 residues. The V end lost 5 bases, the J end lost 2 bases, and 6 bases lay between the germline ends. Written as DNA, the CDR3 is TGTGCCAGCAGCAGGGATCAAGAGACCCAGTACTTC. This translates into CASSRDQETQYF. The variable domain in full, completed from reference TRBV7-8 and TRBJ2-5, reads GAGVSQSPRYKVAKRGQDVALRCDPISGHVSLFWYQQALGQGPEFLTYFQNEAQLDKSGLPSDRFFAERPEGSVSTLKIQRTQQEDSAVYLCASSRDQETQYFGPGTRLLVL.

This rearrangement joins TRBV16 to TRBJ1-5; D is undetermined. The V gene's germline CDR1 is KGHSY and CDR2 FQNENV. The CDR3 runs to 15 residues. The germline V and J ends were trimmed by 4 bases and 0 bases, with 10 bases remaining between them. The CDR3, as DNA: TGTGCCAGCAGCCGCTCGACGGGTAGCAATCAGCCCCAGCATTTT. Translated, it gives CASSRSTGSNQPQHF.

This chain joins TRBV28 and TRBJ2-6; unclear D gene. V lost 2 bases, J lost 4 bases, and 3 bases lay in between. The germline CDR1 and CDR2 sequences are MDHEN and SYDVKM. The CDR3 length is 13 residues. CDR3 region: CASSLTGANVLTF. CDR3 coding DNA: TGTGCCAGCAGTTTAACCGGGGCCAACGTCCTGACTTTC.

This clone was seen a few times. Different DNA sequences within this sample yield the same CDR3. V is TRBV7-2 and J is TRBJ2-2, with no clear D. Germline values: CDR1 SGHTA, CDR2 FQGNSA. The CDR3 consists of 13 residues. V lost 4 bases, J lost 5 bases, and 8 bases lay in between. The CDR3 region is CASSSERTGELFF. The DNA of the CDR3 is TGTGCCAGCAGCTCGGAGAGGACCGGGGAGCTGTTTTTT.

This clone was observed a few times. The J gene is TRBJ2-3, the V gene TRBV21-1; the table's D call, TRBD1, has no DNA check behind it. TRBV21-1 is labeled a pseudogene. The CDR3 sequence is 17 residues long. CDR3 residues: CASSNPPEDRHTDTQYF. CDR3 in DNA: TGTGCCAGCAGCAACCCCCCGGAGGACAGGCACACAGATACGCAGTATTTT.

A single count supports this clone. J is TRBJ2-3 and V is TRBV7-6, with TRBD2 identical over 10 bases. Germline V gives CDR1 SGHVS, CDR2 FNYEAQ. With V trimmed by 4 bases and J by 5 bases, 3 bases remained unmatched. The CDR3 has 14 residues. CDR3 residues: CASSSGLARDTQYF. In DNA form, the CDR3 reads TGTGCCAGCAGCTCGGGACTAGCGCGAGATACGCAGTATTTT.

This clone was observed a few times. The chain uses TRBV29-1 and TRBJ1-3; D unresolved. Germline CDR1 is SQVTM and CDR2 is ANQGSEA. V lost 4 bases to trimming and J lost 1 base, with 11 bases between them. CDR3 size: 14 residues. The CDR3: CSVGLGQSGNTIYF. The DNA for the CDR3 is TGCAGCGTTGGGCTGGGCCAATCTGGAAACACCATATATTTT.

This sequence joins TRBV19 and TRBJ1-5; D perhaps matches TRBD1 (6 bases). V was trimmed by 4 bases and J by 2 bases, leaving 15 bases between them. The CDR3 loop spans 16 amino acids. Germline V CDR1 and CDR2: LNHDA, SQIVND (reference sequence). The CDR3 bases are TGTGCCAGTAGTACCCAATCTGGGGGGCGCAATCAGCCCCAGCATTTT. Translated, it gives CASSTQSGGRNQPQHF.

This sequence joins TRBV18 and TRBJ2-7; 8 bases line up with TRBD1. The CDR3 extends over 14 amino acids. The V gene end was trimmed by 2 bases and the J gene end by 4 bases; junction bases not matched to a gene: 4. From germline, CDR1 is KGHSH and CDR2 LQKENI. The DNA of the CDR3 is TGTGCCAGCTCACCAAGAGGACAGGGTTACGAGCAGTACTTC. Translating gives CASSPRGQGYEQYF.

J is TRBJ1-3 and V is TRBV30, with 10 bases lining up with TRBD1. Germline values: CDR1 GTSNPN, CDR2 SVGIG (reference sequence). The CDR3 sequence is 13 residues long. V gave up 6 bases and J gave up 14 bases; unmatched junction bases: 13. In DNA form, the CDR3 reads TGTGCCTGTACTACCGGGACAGGGGCGACCTTATATTTT. Amino acid sequence: CACTTGTGATLYF. The entire variable domain, with the rest obtained from reference TRBV30 and TRBJ1-3, is as follows: SQTIHQWPATLVQPVGSPLSLECTVEGTSNPNLYWYRQAAGRGLQLLFYSVGIGQISSEVPQNLSASRPQDRQFILSSKKLLLSDSGFYLCACTTGTGATLYFGEGSWLTVV.

This rearrangement joins TRBV7-2 to TRBJ2-7; 7 positions match TRBD2. This CDR3 is 15 amino acids long. Germline lookup yields CDR1 SGHTA and CDR2 FQGNSA. V shed 5 bases and J 4 bases; nucleotides not matched to a gene: 11. The CDR3 here is CASSHATDSGYEQYF. The CDR3 nucleotides read TGTGCCAGCAGCCACGCGACGGATAGCGGGTACGAGCAGTACTTC.